Given below is one T cell receptor beta chain in context. The data were obtained in a study of blood T cell repertoires in COVID-19. Study-level information: Nucleic acid was either cDNA or gDNA, and it came from T cells, B-cell-depleted T cells, or PBMCs.

Using immunoSEQ multiplex PCR, the repertoire was profiled, and TCRdb retains in-frame clones only, with some absent. There are around 250,000 clones in the sample; roughly 80% occur only once, and 5% lies in the top ten. This CDR3 has 16 residues. V shed 7 bases, J shed 9 bases, and the junction held 12 bases outside the gene matches. CDR1 PRHDT and CDR2 FYEKMQ come from the germline V gene (reference sequence). Allocation to cohorts depended on clinical history reported by the participants. Exposed volunteers were people who met a COVID-19 case within 2 weeks before study entry. The V call is TRBV13, the J call TRBJ1-6, with TRBD1 identical over 10 bases. The sequence was collected from a man aged 35-49 years who had been exposed to COVID-19. The source material was PBMCs or T cells enriched from blood (not recorded which). CDR3 amino acids: CASNYRMTGGGSPLHF. The CDR3 coding sequence is TGTGCCAGCAACTACCGAATGACAGGGGGCGGTTCACCCCTCCACTTT.